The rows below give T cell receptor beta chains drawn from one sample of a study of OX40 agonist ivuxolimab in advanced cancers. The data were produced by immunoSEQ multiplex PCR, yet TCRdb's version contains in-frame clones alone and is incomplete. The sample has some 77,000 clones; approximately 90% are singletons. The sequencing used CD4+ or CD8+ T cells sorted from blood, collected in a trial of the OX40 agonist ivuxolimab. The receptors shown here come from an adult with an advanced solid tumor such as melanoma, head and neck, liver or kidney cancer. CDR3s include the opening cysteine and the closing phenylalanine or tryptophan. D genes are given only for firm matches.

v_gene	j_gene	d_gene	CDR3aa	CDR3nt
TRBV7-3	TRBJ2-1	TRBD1	CASSLYRGQGNEQFF	TGTGCCAGCAGCTTATACAGGGGCCAGGGAAATGAGCAGTTCTTC
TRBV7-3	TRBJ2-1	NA	CASSLGTNNEQFF	TGTGCCAGCAGCCTAGGGACGAATAATGAGCAGTTCTTC
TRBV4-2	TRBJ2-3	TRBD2	CASSQEASGRRRDTQYF	TGTGCCAGCAGCCAAGAAGCTAGCGGGAGAAGGAGAGATACGCAGTATTTT
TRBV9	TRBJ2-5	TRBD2	CASSVGNSGWETQYF	TGTGCCAGCAGCGTAGGAAATAGCGGGTGGGAGACCCAGTACTTC
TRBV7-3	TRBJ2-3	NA	CASSLTGGPTDTQYF	TGTGCCAGCAGCTTAACAGGCGGCCCCACAGATACGCAGTATTTT
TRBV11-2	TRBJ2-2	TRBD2	CASSSLAGGLGELFF	TGTGCCAGCAGCTCACTAGCGGGAGGGCTCGGGGAGCTGTTTTTT
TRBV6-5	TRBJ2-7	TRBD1	CASSYSLQGAYEQYF	TGTGCCAGCAGTTACTCCTTACAGGGGGCCTACGAGCAGTACTTC
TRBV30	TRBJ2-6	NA	CAWTGANVLTF	TGTGCCTGGACAGGGGCCAACGTCCTGACTTTC
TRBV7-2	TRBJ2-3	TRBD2	CASSRSGGPDTQYF	TGTGCCAGCAGCCGTAGCGGGGGCCCTGATACGCAGTATTTT
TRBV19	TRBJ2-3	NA	CASSPGLGTDTQYF	TGTGCCAGTAGTCCGGGGCTAGGCACAGATACGCAGTATTTT
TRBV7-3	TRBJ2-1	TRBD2	CASSLMSSGGPNEQFF	TGTGCCAGCAGCTTAATGTCTAGCGGGGGGCCCAATGAGCAGTTCTTC